Following are 5 T cell receptor beta chains from one sample sequenced in a study of T cell responses to AZD1222 COVID-19 vaccine. Clones were sequenced by immunoSEQ multiplex PCR, and TCRdb holds only the in-frame ones, with some missing. The sample includes over 70,000 clones, 88% seen only once; the top ten take about a tenth. The source was peripheral blood, collected on day 0 of MenACWY control vaccination. These receptors all stem from an adult in good health.

This clone was detected a few times. In DNA, the CDR3 is TGTGCCAGCAGCTTAGCGGGTGGTGATTCACCCCTCCACTTT. Translating it yields CASSLAGGDSPLHF. The V gene is TRBV7-2, the J gene TRBJ1-6; unclear D gene. The CDR3 consists of 14 residues. Between the trimmed V and J ends, which lost 0 bases and 8 bases, there was a span of 8 bases. Per germline, CDR1 SGHTA and CDR2 FQGNSA.

The chain joins TRBV19 to TRBJ2-3, with TRBD2 identical over 9 bases. The CDR3 is 18 residues long. Germline loops: CDR1 LNHDA, CDR2 SQIVND (reference sequence). With V trimmed by 0 bases and J by 1 base, 8 bases remained unmatched. CDR3 coding DNA: TGTGCCAGTAGTATAGATAGGAAAGCGGGGGGCCGCACAGATACGCAGTATTTT. Protein: CASSIDRKAGGRTDTQYF.

This chain connects TRBV19 to TRBJ1-2, with 9 positions matching TRBD1. J gave up 4 bases and V 0 bases, and 12 bases lay outside the gene matches. The CDR3 is made up of 18 amino acids. Germline assignment: CDR1 LNHDA and CDR2 SQIVND (reference sequence). For the CDR3, the DNA is TGTGCCAGTAGTATAGACCATCAATCCGGGACAGGGCGCTATGGCTACACCTTC. Amino acid sequence: CASSIDHQSGTGRYGYTF.

The chain recombines TRBV29-1 with TRBJ1-2; D remains unclear. The CDR3 is 15 residues long. Germline V gives CDR1 SQVTM, CDR2 ANQGSEA. Trimming left V 5 bases short and J 0 bases short, with 16 bases between. CDR3 nucleotides: TGCAGCGTTTATCGGGTCGACGATCCTAACTATGGCTACACCTTC. Amino acid sequence: CSVYRVDDPNYGYTF.

Only one count was recorded for this clone. This sequence joins TRBV13 and TRBJ2-5; TRBD2 matches at 16 bases. The CDR3 has 17 amino acids. CDR1 is PRHDT and CDR2 is FYEKMQ in the germline V gene (reference sequence). V was pared by 5 bases and J by 4 bases, with 7 bases of the junction left unmatched. The CDR3 here is CASSEGLAGGLSETQYF. DNA of the CDR3: TGTGCCAGCAGCGAGGGACTAGCGGGGGGGCTCTCAGAGACCCAGTACTTC.